In its sample, the clone carrying this T cell receptor (beta chain) was seen many times. The data were taken from a study of control samples from healthy donors and cancer patients. Clones were read by immunoSEQ multiplex PCR, and TCRdb kept only the in-frame ones, dropping some. There are hundreds of thousands of clones in the sample; 82% occur only once, and about an eighth lies in the top ten. CDR1 is LGHDT and CDR2 is YNNKEL in the germline V gene (reference sequence). This CDR3 spans 15 amino acids. V was trimmed by 1 base and J by 4 bases, leaving 13 bases between them. Sequencing was performed on PBMCs. The receptor was derived from a woman in her fifties or sixties with lung cancer. The V gene is TRBV3-1 (or the pseudogene TRBV3-2), the J gene TRBJ1-1; D is unresolved. CDR3 sequence (DNA): TGTGCCAGCAGCCAAGGATTGAGGGCGGCCACTGAAGCTTTCTTT. Encoded protein: CASSQGLRAATEAFF.